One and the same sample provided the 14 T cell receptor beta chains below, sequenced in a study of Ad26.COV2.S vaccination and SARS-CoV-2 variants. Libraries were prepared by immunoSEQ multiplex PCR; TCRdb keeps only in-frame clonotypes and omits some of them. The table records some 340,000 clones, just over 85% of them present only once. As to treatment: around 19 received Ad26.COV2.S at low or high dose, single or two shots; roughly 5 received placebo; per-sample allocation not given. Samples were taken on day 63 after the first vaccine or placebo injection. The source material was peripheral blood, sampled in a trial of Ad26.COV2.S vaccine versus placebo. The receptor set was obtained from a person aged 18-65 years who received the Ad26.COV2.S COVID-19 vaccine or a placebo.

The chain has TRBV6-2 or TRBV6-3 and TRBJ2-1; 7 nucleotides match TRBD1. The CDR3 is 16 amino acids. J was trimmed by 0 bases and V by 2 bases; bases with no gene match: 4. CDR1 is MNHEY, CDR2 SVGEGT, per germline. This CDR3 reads CASSYPGQFSYNEQFF. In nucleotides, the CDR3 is TGTGCCAGCAGTTACCCGGGACAGTTCTCCTACAATGAGCAGTTCTTC.

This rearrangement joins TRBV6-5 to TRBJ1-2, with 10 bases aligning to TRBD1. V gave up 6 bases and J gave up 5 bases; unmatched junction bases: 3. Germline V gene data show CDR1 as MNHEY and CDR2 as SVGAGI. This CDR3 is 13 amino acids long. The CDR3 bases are TGTGCCAGCAGGGAGGGACAGGGGTATGGCTACACCTTC. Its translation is CASREGQGYGYTF.

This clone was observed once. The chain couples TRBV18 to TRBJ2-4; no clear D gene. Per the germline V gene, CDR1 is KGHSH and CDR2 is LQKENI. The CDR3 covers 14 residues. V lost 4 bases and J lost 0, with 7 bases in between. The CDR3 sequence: CASSRSGAKNIQYF. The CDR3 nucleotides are TGTGCCAGCTCACGCAGTGGAGCCAAAAACATTCAGTACTTC.

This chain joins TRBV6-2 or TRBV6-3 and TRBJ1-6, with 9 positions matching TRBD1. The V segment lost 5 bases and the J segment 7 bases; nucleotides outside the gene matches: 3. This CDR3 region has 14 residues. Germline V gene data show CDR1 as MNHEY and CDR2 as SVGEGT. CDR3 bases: TGTGCCAGCAGTCATGACAGGGGGAATTCACCCCTCCACTTT. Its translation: CASSHDRGNSPLHF.

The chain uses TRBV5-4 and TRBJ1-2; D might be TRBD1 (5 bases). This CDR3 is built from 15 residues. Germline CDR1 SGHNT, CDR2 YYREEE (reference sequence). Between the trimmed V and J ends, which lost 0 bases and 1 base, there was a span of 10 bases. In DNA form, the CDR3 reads TGTGCCAGCAGCTTGGGGCAGGGTCTTAACTATGGCTACACCTTC. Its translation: CASSLGQGLNYGYTF.

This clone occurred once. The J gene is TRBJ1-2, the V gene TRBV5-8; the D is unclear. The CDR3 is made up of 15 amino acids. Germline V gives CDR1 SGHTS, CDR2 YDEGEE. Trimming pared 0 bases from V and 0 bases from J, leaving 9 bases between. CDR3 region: CASSLGGYTNYGYTF. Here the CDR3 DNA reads TGTGCCAGCAGCTTGGGCGGGTACACTAACTATGGCTACACCTTC.

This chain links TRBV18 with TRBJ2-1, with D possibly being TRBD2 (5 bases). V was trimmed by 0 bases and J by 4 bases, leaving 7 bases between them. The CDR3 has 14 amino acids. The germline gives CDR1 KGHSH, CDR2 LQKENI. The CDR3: CASSPPTGYNEQFF. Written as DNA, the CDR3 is TGTGCCAGCTCACCACCCACGGGGTACAATGAGCAGTTCTTC.

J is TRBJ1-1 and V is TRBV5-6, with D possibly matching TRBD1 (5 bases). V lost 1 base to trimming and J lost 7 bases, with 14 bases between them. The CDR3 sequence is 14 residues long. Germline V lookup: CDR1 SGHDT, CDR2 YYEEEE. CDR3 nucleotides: TGTGCCAGCAGCTTGCCGGGGACGGACCTTGAAGCTTTCTTT. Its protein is CASSLPGTDLEAFF. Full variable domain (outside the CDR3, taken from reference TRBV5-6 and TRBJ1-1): DAGVTQSPTHLIKTRGQQVTLRCSPKSGHDTVSWYQQALGQGPQFIFQYYEEEERQRGNFPDRFSGHQFPNYSSELNVNALLLGDSALYLCASSLPGTDLEAFFGQGTRLTVV.

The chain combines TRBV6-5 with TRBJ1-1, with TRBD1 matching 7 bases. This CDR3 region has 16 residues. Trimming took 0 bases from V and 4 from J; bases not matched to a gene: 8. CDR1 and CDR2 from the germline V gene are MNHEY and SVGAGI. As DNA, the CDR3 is TGTGCCAGCAGTTACTCGAAACCAGGGGGAGGCACTGAAGCTTTCTTT. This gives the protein CASSYSKPGGGTEAFF.

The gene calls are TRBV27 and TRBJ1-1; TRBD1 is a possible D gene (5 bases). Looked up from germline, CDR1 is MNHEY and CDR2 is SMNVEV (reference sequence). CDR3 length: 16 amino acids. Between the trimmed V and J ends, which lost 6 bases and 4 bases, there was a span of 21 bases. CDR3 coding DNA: TGTGCCAGCAGGCTCCGCCGGGGCTCTTTGGGCACTGAAGCTTTCTTT. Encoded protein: CASRLRRGSLGTEAFF.

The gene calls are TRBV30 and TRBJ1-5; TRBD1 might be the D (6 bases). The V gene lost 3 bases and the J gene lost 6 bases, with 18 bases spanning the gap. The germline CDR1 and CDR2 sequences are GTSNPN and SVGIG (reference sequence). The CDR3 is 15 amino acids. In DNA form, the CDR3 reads TGTGCCTGGAGCGCGTCCGGGGGGCGCGGTCAGCCCCAGCATTTT. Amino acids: CAWSASGGRGQPQHF.

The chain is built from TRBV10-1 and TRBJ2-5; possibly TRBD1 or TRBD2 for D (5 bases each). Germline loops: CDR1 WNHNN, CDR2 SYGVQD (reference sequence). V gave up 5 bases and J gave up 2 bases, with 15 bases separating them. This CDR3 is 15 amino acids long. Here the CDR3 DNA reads TGCGCCAGCAGTCCCGGGACCACTGATCAAGAGACCCAGTACTTC. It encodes CASSPGTTDQETQYF.

The CDR3 bases are TGTGCCACCGCCGCGGCCTCTGGAAACACCATATATTTT. Protein sequence: CATAAASGNTIYF. The chain recombines TRBV19 with TRBJ1-3; no definite D call. CDR1 is LNHDA and CDR2 is SQIVND in the germline V gene (reference sequence). The V gene lost 10 bases and the J gene lost 0 bases, with 10 bases spanning the gap. The CDR3 is made up of 13 amino acids. The full variable domain, with the rest looked up from reference TRBV19 and TRBJ1-3, is DGGITQSPKYLFRKEGQNVTLSCEQNLNHDAMYWYRQDPGQGLRLIYYSQIVNDFQKGDIAEGYSVSREKKESFPLTVTSAQKNPTAFYLCATAAASGNTIYFGEGSWLTVV.

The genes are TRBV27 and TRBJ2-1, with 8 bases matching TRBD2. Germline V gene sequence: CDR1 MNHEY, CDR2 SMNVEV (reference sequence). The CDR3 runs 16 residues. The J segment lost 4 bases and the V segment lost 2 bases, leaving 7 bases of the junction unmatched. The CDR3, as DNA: TGTGCCAGCAGTTTAGTCGGGGGGGCCTTATACAATGAGCAGTTCTTC. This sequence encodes CASSLVGGALYNEQFF.